The following is a T cell receptor (beta chain) sequence with its context. A few counts support this clonotype. Its antigen specificity is not known. Base-call qualities are not available, and no considerably larger clone is one nucleotide away. These data are taken from a study of T-cell memory formation after mild COVID-19 (dated by TCRdb to about 2021). For the wider study: TCR sequence clusters from the two donors were found to be largely donor specific. Longitudinal TCRalpha and TCRbeta repertoire sequencing tracked T-cell clones expanding and contracting after mild COVID-19 in a couple of donors. Two young, previously healthy adult volunteers made up the cohort, one male and one female.

PBMCs were isolated by Ficoll-Paque density gradient centrifugation. From the cysteine through the phenylalanine, the CDR3 covers 14 amino acids. This entry keeps only the CDR3 DNA: 42 bases, framed from base 1. V is pared back by 5 bases and J by 0 bases, with 10 bases lying between the germline termini. Based on the germline V gene, the CDR1 and CDR2 sequences are MGHRA and YSYEKL. The listed sequencing device is Illumina NovaSeq 6000. cDNA libraries for TCRalpha and TCRbeta were prepared by 5'RACE using constant-segment primers, with sample barcodes and unique molecular identifiers added. Trizol reagent was used to extract RNA from every sample. Library amplification was performed in two PCR steps, and a second sample barcode and Illumina TruSeq adapters were introduced in the second step. Libraries were sequenced on an Illumina NovaSeq with 2 x 150 bp paired-end reads. Concerning the study's data processing: Reads were demultiplexed and collapsed into UMI-guided consensus sequences with migec v1.2.7. Using mixcr v2.1.11, UMI consensuses were aligned to TRA and TRB V and J templates and then assembled into clonotypes. Expanded or contracted clonotypes were those called significant by both edgeR and NoisET, with noise models trained on biological replicates. For edgeR calls, a false discovery rate-adjusted p below 0.01 and a log2 fold-change threshold of 1 were applied. As an exploratory analysis of dynamics, max-normalized trajectories of the 1000 most abundant clonotypes were examined with PCA combined with hierarchical clustering. The CD4 or CD8 phenotype of responding clones was assigned using the separately sequenced CD4+ and CD8+ repertoires. TCRdb cleaned the public reads at Q25 with fastp, built clones with MiXCR and kept in-frame beta chains. Each CDR3 protein gets just one entry, which takes the most common genes and DNA from the rows behind it. The V and J calls were not made by the authors but by TCRdb's processing. In this sample the table shows 110,000 or so distinct CDR3 sequences, 22% of which occur a single time. The top ten hold 41% of the sample.

Findings and caveats that apply to the study as a whole: SARS-CoV-2 specificity was not confirmed for the second-wave clones peaking on day 37. Contracting CD4+ clones turned up mainly in the CM and EM memory subsets, whereas EMRA was where CD8+ clones were enriched. Some responding clones were detected in pre-infection memory, which suggested that pre-existing cross-reactive memory T cells had joined the SARS-CoV-2 response. Clones that contracted from day 15 to 85 showed balanced CD4/CD8 phenotypes, whereas a second wave of clones that expanded from day 15 to 37 leaned towards CD4+. The study covered only a couple of mild cases, and larger cohorts including severe cases with pre-infection samples were considered necessary.

The chain is assembled from TRBV4-1 and TRBJ1-2; the D gene cannot be named for sure. Specimen: PBMCs or a T cell subset sorted from them (not recorded which). The receptor was isolated from a man younger than 30 who had mild COVID-19 (a few samples of this study predate the infection). The sample titles of this study are shuffled in the database, so cell type and time point are left out; the donor was told from shared clones. For the CDR3, the sequence is CASSSAVANYGYTF. The bases read TGCGCCAGCAGCTCGGCGGTAGCTAACTATGGCTACACCTTC.